This T cell receptor beta chain was sequenced in a study of blood T cell repertoires in COVID-19. Study context: Both acute and convalescent COVID-19 samples were obtained from the United States, Italy and Spain.

The germline V gene has CDR1 SQVTM and CDR2 ANQGSEA. There are 14 residues in the CDR3. V shed 2 bases and J 9 bases; nucleotides not matched to a gene: 10. The repertoire was sequenced with immunoSEQ multiplex PCR; TCRdb's copy has only in-frame clones and lacks some. The data hold fewer than 200,000 clones, with approximately 90% observed a single time. This rearrangement joins TRBV29-1 to TRBJ2-1, with TRBD1 matching 7 bases. What was sequenced was peripheral blood. This clonotype was obtained from a woman aged 65 to 85 with COVID-19, enrolled during active disease. The CDR3: CSVESSPGGSEQFF. Here the CDR3 DNA reads TGCAGCGTTGAAAGTAGTCCAGGGGGATCTGAGCAGTTCTTC.